Shown below are 3 T cell receptor beta chains from a single sample sequenced in a study of technical replicates of blood from a few donors (dated 2017 in TCRdb). Library preparation used the immunoSEQ multiplex PCR assay. TCRdb stores this immuneACCESS table with in-frame sequences only. Part of the clones is absent; in the studies checked, under half of the shortfall reflects unresolved V genes, and no reason is known for the rest. This sample comprises tens of thousands of clones, 95% to 96% of them detected only once. In total, the top ten clones hold 0.2% to 0.3% of the sample. The sequencing input was T cells isolated from PBMCs. These receptors originate from a human donor in good health.

The gene calls are TRBV7-9 and TRBJ2-3, with 9 bases aligning to TRBD2. CDR3 length: 15 residues. Germline V lookup: CDR1 SEHNR, CDR2 FQNEAQ (reference sequence). Germline trimming cut 6 bases from V and 4 bases from J; bases unmatched to any gene: 8. CDR3 in amino acids: CASRPLAGASDTQYF. The CDR3 DNA reads TGTGCCAGCAGGCCTTTAGCGGGAGCTTCAGATACGCAGTATTTT.

The V call is TRBV19, the J call TRBJ1-2; 7 positions match TRBD1. The CDR3 totals 17 residues. The V segment lost 5 bases and the J segment 2 bases; nucleotides outside the gene matches: 14. CDR1 and CDR2 from the germline V gene are LNHDA and SQIVND (reference sequence). The CDR3 protein is CASSARGAGFLNYGYTF. CDR3 nucleotides: TGTGCCAGTAGTGCCAGGGGGGCAGGGTTTCTAAACTATGGCTACACCTTC. Looking up the rest from reference TRBV19 and TRBJ1-2 gives the full variable domain: DGGITQSPKYLFRKEGQNVTLSCEQNLNHDAMYWYRQDPGQGLRLIYYSQIVNDFQKGDIAEGYSVSREKKESFPLTVTSAQKNPTAFYLCASSARGAGFLNYGYTFGSGTRLTVV.

This chain uses TRBV5-1 with TRBJ2-1, with no clear D. In germline, CDR1 is SGHRS, CDR2 YFSETQ. CDR3 length equals 14 residues. Trimming removed 0 bases from V and 5 bases from J, with 9 bases in between. This CDR3 is CASSLVTVDNEQFF. The CDR3 DNA reads as TGCGCCAGCAGCTTGGTCACGGTTGACAATGAGCAGTTCTTC.